A selection of T cell receptor beta chains follows, all from one sample in a study of T-cell memory formation after mild COVID-19. TCRdb reanalysed the 5' RACE reads using MiXCR and keeps one entry per CDR3 protein. Of approximately 260,000 distinct CDR3 sequences listed, over 15% are singletons. Sequenced sample: PBMCs or a T cell subset sorted from them (not recorded which). These receptors came from a man aged 18 to 29 who had mild COVID-19 (a few samples of this study predate the infection). Cell type and time point are not known. The CDR3 runs from the conserved cysteine through the conserved F or W. The D gene is left open where the match is weak. Expanded clones get a size class; other rows say once, few or many, or leave the size out.

V gene: TRBV20-1
D gene: NA
J gene: TRBJ2-7
clone size: NA
CDR3 protein: CSARDMAYEQYF
CDR3 DNA: TGCAGTGCTAGAGATATGGCTTACGAGCAGTACTTC

V gene: TRBV20-1
D gene: TRBD2
J gene: TRBJ2-1
clone size: NA
CDR3 protein: CSAGPSGGRNEQFF
CDR3 DNA: TGCAGTGCTGGTCCTAGCGGGGGGCGAAATGAGCAGTTCTTC

V gene: TRBV12-3/TRBV12-4
D gene: NA
J gene: TRBJ1-2
clone size: NA
CDR3 protein: CASSRPGRADGYTF
CDR3 DNA: TGTGCCAGCAGCCGCCCGGGGAGAGCAGATGGCTACACCTTC

V gene: TRBV7-9
D gene: NA
J gene: TRBJ2-1
clone size: few
CDR3 protein: CASSLIGVQYNEQFF
CDR3 DNA: TGTGCCAGCAGCTTAATTGGGGTACAATACAATGAGCAGTTCTTC

V gene: TRBV7-2
D gene: TRBD2
J gene: TRBJ2-1
clone size: few
CDR3 protein: CASSRSSGGTYNEQFF
CDR3 DNA: TGTGCCAGCAGCCGCTCTAGCGGGGGGACCTACAATGAGCAGTTCTTC

V gene: TRBV7-9
D gene: NA
J gene: TRBJ2-5
clone size: few
CDR3 protein: CASSPHETQYF
CDR3 DNA: TGTGCCAGCAGCCCCCATGAGACCCAGTACTTC

V gene: TRBV7-9
D gene: TRBD1
J gene: TRBJ2-7
clone size: NA
CDR3 protein: CASSRGQHEQYF
CDR3 DNA: TGTGCCAGCAGCCGGGGACAGCACGAGCAGTACTTC

V gene: TRBV25-1
D gene: NA
J gene: TRBJ2-1
clone size: few
CDR3 protein: CASSDLQVAYNEQFF
CDR3 DNA: TGTGCCAGCAGTGATCTTCAAGTTGCCTACAATGAGCAGTTCTTC

V gene: TRBV10-3
D gene: NA
J gene: TRBJ2-4
clone size: few
CDR3 protein: CAISEELSGIKNIQYF
CDR3 DNA: TGTGCCATCAGTGAGGAACTCTCGGGTATAAAAAACATTCAGTACTTC

V gene: TRBV7-6
D gene: TRBD1
J gene: TRBJ1-6
clone size: few
CDR3 protein: CASSLRGQGNSPLHF
CDR3 DNA: TGTGCCAGCAGCTTACGTGGACAGGGGAATTCACCCCTCCACTTT

V gene: TRBV4-3
D gene: NA
J gene: TRBJ2-5
clone size: few
CDR3 protein: CASSQEVFEETQYF
CDR3 DNA: TGCGCCAGCAGCCAAGAGGTATTTGAAGAGACCCAGTACTTC

V gene: TRBV10-3
D gene: TRBD1
J gene: TRBJ1-5
clone size: NA
CDR3 protein: CAISETGDNQPQHF
CDR3 DNA: TGTGCCATCAGTGAGACAGGGGACAATCAGCCCCAGCATTTT

V gene: TRBV4-2
D gene: NA
J gene: TRBJ2-3
clone size: few
CDR3 protein: CASSPDESTDTQYF
CDR3 DNA: TGTGCCAGCAGCCCGGACGAGAGCACAGATACGCAGTATTTT